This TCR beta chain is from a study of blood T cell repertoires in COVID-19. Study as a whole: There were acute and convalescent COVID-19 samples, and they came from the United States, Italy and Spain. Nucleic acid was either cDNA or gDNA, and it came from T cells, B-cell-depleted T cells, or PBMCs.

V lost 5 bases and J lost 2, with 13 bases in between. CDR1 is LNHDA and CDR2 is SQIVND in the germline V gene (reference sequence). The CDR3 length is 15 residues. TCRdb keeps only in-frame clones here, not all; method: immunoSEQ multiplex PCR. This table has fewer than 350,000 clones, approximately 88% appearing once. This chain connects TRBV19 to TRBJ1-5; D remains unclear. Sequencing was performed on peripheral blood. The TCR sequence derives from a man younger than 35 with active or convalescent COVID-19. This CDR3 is CASSLGGSGNQPQHF. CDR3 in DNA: TGTGCCAGTAGTTTAGGAGGGTCTGGCAATCAGCCCCAGCATTTT.